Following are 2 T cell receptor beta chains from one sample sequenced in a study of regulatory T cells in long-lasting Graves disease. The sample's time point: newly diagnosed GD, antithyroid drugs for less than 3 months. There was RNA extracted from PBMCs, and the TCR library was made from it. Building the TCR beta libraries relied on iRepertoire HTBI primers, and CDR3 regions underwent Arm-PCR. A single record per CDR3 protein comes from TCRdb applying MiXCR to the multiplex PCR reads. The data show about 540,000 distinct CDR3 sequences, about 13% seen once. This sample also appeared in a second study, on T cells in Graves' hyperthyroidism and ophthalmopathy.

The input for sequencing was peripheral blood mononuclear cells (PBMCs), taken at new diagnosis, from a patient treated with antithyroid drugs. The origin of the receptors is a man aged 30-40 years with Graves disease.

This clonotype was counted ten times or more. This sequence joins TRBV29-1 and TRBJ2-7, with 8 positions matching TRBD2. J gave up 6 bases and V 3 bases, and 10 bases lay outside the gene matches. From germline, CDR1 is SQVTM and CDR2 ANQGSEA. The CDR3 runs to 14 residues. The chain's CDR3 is CSVDGSGMPGEQYF. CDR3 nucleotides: TGCAGCGTTGACGGTAGCGGGATGCCCGGCGAGCAGTACTTC.

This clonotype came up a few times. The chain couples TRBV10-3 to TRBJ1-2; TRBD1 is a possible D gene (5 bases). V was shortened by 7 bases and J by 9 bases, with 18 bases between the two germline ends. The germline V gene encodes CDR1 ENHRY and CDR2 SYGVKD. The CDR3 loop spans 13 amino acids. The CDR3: CAITGVEGASYTF. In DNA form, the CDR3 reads TGTGCCATCACCGGGGTGGAAGGGGCGAGCTACACCTTC.